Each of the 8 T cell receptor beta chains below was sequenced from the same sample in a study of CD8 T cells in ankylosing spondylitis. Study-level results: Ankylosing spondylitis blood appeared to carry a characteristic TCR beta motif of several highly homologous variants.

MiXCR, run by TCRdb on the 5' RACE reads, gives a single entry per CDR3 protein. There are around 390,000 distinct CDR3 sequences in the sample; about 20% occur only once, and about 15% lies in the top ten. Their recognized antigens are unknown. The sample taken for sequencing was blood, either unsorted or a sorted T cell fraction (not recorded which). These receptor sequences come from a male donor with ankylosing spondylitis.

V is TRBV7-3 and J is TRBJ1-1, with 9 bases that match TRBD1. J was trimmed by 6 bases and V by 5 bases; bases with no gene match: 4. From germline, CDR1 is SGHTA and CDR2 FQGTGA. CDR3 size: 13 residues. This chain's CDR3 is CASSADRGSEAFF. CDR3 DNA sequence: TGTGCCAGCAGCGCTGACAGGGGGTCTGAAGCTTTCTTT.

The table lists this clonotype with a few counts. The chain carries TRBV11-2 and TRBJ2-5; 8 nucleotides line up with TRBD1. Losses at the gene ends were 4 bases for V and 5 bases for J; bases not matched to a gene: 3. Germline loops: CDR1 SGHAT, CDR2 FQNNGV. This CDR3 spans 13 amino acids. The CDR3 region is CASSWTGPETQYF. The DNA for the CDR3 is TGTGCCAGCAGCTGGACAGGGCCGGAGACCCAGTACTTC.

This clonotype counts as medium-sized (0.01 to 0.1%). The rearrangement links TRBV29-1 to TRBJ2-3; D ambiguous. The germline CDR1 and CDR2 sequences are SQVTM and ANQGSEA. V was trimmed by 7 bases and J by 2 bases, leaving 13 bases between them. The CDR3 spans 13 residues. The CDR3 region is CSAGPRNTDTQYF. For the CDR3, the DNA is TGCAGCGCTGGCCCCAGGAACACAGATACGCAGTATTTT.

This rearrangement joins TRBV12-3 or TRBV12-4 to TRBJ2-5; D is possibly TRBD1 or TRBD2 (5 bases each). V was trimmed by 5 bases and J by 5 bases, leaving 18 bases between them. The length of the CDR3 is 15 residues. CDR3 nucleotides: TGTGCCAGCAGTACCTCGGTCGGGGCCGGGGAGACCCAGTACTTC. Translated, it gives CASSTSVGAGETQYF.

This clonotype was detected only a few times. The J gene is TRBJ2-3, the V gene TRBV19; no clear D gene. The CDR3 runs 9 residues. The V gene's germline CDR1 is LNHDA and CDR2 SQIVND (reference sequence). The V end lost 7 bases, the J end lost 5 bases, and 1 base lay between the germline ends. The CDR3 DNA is TGTGCCAGTAAAGATACGCAGTATTTT. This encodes CASKDTQYF.

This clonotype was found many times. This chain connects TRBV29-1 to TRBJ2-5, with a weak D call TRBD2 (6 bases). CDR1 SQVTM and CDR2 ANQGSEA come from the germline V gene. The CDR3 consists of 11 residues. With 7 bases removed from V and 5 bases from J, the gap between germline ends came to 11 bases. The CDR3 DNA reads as TGCAGCGCTACGGAGGGGGAGACCCAGTACTTC. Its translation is CSATEGETQYF.

The CDR3 DNA reads TGTGCCAGCAGCTTGGCGAACCTAGCGGGACCCACCTACGAGCAGTACTTC. Protein product: CASSLANLAGPTYEQYF. V usage is TRBV5-6 and J usage is TRBJ2-7, with 9 bases identical to TRBD2. Germline V CDR1 and CDR2: SGHDT, YYEEEE. The ends lost 0 bases at V and 2 bases at J; junction bases unmatched: 9. The CDR3 has 17 amino acids. The full variable domain, with the rest looked up from reference TRBV5-6 and TRBJ2-7, is DAGVTQSPTHLIKTRGQQVTLRCSPKSGHDTVSWYQQALGQGPQFIFQYYEEEERQRGNFPDRFSGHQFPNYSSELNVNALLLGDSALYLCASSLANLAGPTYEQYFGPGTRLTVT.

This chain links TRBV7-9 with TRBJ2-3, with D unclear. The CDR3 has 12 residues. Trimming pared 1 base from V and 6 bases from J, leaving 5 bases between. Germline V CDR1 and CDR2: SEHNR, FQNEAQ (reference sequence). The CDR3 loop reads CASSLDVDTQYF. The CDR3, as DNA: TGTGCCAGCAGCTTAGATGTGGATACGCAGTATTTT. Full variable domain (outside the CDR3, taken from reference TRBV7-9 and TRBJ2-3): DTGVSQNPRHKITKRGQNVTFRCDPISEHNRLYWYRQTLGQGPEFLTYFQNEAQLEKSRLLSDRFSAERPKGSFSTLEIQRTEQGDSAMYLCASSLDVDTQYFGPGTRLTVL.